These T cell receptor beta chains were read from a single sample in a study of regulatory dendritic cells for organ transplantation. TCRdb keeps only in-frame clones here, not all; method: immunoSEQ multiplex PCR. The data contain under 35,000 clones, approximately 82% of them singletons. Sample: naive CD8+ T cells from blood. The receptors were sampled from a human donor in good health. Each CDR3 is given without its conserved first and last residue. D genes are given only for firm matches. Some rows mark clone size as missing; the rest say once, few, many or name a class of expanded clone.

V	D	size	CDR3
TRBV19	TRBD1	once	ASSSDRGDEQY
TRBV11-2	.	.	ASSRFPGAGDYATQY
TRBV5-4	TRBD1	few	ASSGDRGDTEAF
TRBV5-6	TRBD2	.	ASASSGGWNEQF
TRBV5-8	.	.	ASSLSTHDRVIQY
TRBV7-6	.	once	ASSLGSAGDTQY
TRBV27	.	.	ASSLLGSMNTEAF
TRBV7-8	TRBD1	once	ASSPVGQGLLNYGYT
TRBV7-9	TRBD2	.	ASSPRLAEVYEQF
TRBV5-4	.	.	ASSERTVSTNEKLF
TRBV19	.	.	ASSGGGDWGNSPLH
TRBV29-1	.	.	SVETDILNTEAF
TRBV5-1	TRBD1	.	ASSLGTGGYEQY
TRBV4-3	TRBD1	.	ASSQDNRGRHQPQH
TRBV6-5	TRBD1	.	ASRDRGGTEAF
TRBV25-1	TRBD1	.	ASSDPGQGNYEQY
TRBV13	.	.	ASSLGYRVNTGELF
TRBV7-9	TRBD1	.	ASSLGTGVGYT
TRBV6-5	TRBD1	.	ASSFSGGGNTEAF
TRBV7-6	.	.	ASSLSENTEAF
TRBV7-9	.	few	ASSQGGVSVYEQY
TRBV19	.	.	ASSPRAGTNTGELF
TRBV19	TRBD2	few	ASSETSGAVEAQY
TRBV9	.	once	ASSDRDKAYEQY
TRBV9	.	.	ASSAGGRGTNEKLF
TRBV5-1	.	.	ASSLREKGPSGNTIY
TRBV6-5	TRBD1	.	ASSYGTGRGEKLF
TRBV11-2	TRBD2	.	ASSLGGGSYEQY
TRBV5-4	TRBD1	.	ASSLKADRGRETQY
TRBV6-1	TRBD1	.	ASSEGGQGAYEQY
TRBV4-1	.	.	ASSPQFVSNQPQH
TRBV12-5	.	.	ASGFVQGAVDTQY
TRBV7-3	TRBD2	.	ASSSIGAGGTDTQY
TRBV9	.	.	ASSVGDSNGEKLF
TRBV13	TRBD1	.	ASSHGRDRGGYT
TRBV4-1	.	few	ASSQGMAATEAF
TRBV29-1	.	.	SSELAGTYGYT
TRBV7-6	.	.	ASSLPGVGANVLT
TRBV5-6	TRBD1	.	ASSSADRGRTYEQY
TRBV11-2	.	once	ASSLGGLPGELF
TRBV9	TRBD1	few	ASSVEDRDLYGYT
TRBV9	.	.	ASGSSGNTIY
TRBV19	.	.	ASSIGLRTEAF
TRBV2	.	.	ASRGTTSGDEKLF
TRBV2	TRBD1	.	ASSRDSPNEKLF